One and the same sample provided the 9 T cell receptor beta chains below, sequenced in a study of cytomegalovirus exposure and HLA in healthy donors (dated by TCRdb to about 2017). Receptor amplification or capture employed the immunoSEQ multiplex PCR assay. The multiplex PCR relied on a mix of 60 forward primers for TCR Vbeta segments and 13 reverse primers for TCR Jbeta segments. Imported from immuneACCESS, the table was reduced by TCRdb to in-frame sequences with V and J called. These copies leave out some clones; in studies compared against another copy, an unresolved V gene accounts for under half, and the cause of the remainder is not known. The sample table lists approximately 85,000 clones, over 60% of them with a count of one. The top ten constitute 11% of the sample. Specimen: PBMCs. These receptors were taken from a middle-aged woman in good health and CMV-seropositive.

The chain is built from TRBV5-1 and TRBJ2-7, with D possibly being TRBD1 (6 bases). This CDR3 comprises 14 residues. Germline V lookup: CDR1 SGHRS, CDR2 YFSETQ. V was shortened by 4 bases and J by 2 bases, with 13 bases between the two germline ends. The chain's CDR3 is CASSPRTATYEQYF. The CDR3 nucleotides read TGCGCCAGCAGCCCCCGGACAGCCACCTACGAGCAGTACTTC.

The chain employs TRBV5-7 and TRBJ1-2; D is possibly TRBD1 (6 bases). TRBV5-7 is given ORF status, its function remaining uncertain. There are 15 residues in the CDR3. The V end was cut by 2 bases, the J end by 6 bases, with 17 bases between. CDR3 DNA: TGTGCCAGCAGCTTCTCGGGGGGCAACGTAGATGGCTACACCTTC. This encodes CASSFSGGNVDGYTF.

The V and J genes are TRBV6-6 and TRBJ2-3; TRBD2 aligns across 11 bases. This CDR3 has 16 amino acids. The trim removed 6 bases at V and 4 bases at J, leaving 9 bases unmatched. Germline V CDR1 and CDR2: MNHNY, SVGAGI (reference sequence). The CDR3 protein is CASRNIAGGPADTQYF. CDR3 nucleotide sequence: TGTGCCAGCAGGAACATAGCGGGGGGGCCGGCAGATACGCAGTATTTT.

This clone was recorded once. The rearrangement uses TRBV18 and TRBJ1-1; TRBD1 agrees at 10 bases. The CDR3 extends over 14 amino acids. V was pared by 4 bases and J by 3 bases, with 2 bases of the junction left unmatched. The V gene's germline CDR1 is KGHSH and CDR2 LQKENI. The CDR3 region is CASSLGQGDTEAFF. The CDR3 DNA sequence: TGTGCCAGCTCACTTGGACAGGGGGACACTGAAGCTTTCTTT.

The chain joins TRBV28 to TRBJ1-6; 7 bases agree with TRBD1. The CDR3 consists of 12 residues. CDR1 MDHEN and CDR2 SYDVKM come from the germline V gene. The V and J ends lost 10 bases and 10 bases, in that order; junction bases with no gene match: 7. The CDR3 DNA is TGTGCCATCAGACAGGGACAGTCACCCCTCCACTTT. Protein product: CAIRQGQSPLHF.

This chain connects TRBV10-2 to TRBJ1-1; D ambiguous. V lost 4 bases and J lost 0, with 6 bases in between. Germline assignment: CDR1 WSHSY and CDR2 SAAADI. The CDR3 length is 13 residues. For the CDR3, the DNA is TGCGCCAGCAGTGCAGGTATGAACACTGAAGCTTTCTTT. This gives the protein CASSAGMNTEAFF.

The J gene is TRBJ1-2, the V gene TRBV28; no reliable D call. CDR3 size: 11 residues. V lost 6 bases and J lost 2, with 4 bases in between. CDR1 is MDHEN and CDR2 is SYDVKM in the germline V gene. The DNA for the CDR3 is TGTGCCAGCAGCGAGAACTATGGCTACACCTTC. Translated, it gives CASSENYGYTF.

The table lists this clone with a few counts. The genes are TRBV28 and TRBJ1-4, with D hard to call. The CDR3 is 13 residues long. Trimming removed 3 bases from V and 5 bases from J, with 7 bases in between. From germline, CDR1 is MDHEN and CDR2 SYDVKM. As DNA, the CDR3 is TGTGCCAGCAGTTTGAGGCGGAATGAAAAACTGTTTTTT. It encodes CASSLRRNEKLFF.

This rearrangement joins TRBV30 to TRBJ2-7; 10 bases match TRBD1. This CDR3 region has 15 residues. J lost 3 bases, V lost 3 bases, and 8 bases had no gene match. In germline, CDR1 is GTSNPN, CDR2 SVGIG (reference sequence). CDR3 residues: CAWSATGTGVYEQYF. DNA of the CDR3: TGTGCCTGGAGCGCCACCGGGACAGGGGTCTACGAGCAGTACTTC.